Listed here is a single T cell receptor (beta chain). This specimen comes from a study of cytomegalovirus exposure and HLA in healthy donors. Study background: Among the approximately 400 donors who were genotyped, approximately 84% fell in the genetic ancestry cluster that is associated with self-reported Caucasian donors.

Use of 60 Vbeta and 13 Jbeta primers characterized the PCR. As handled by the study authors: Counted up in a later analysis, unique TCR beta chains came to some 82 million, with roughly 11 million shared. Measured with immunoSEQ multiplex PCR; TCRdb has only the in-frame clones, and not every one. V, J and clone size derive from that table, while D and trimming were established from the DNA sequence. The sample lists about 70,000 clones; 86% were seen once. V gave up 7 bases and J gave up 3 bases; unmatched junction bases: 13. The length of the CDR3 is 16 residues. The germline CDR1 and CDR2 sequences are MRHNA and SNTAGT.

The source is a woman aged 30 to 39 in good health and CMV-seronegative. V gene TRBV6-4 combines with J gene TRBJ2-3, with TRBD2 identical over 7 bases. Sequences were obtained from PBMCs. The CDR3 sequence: CASTRDGGSGTDTQYF. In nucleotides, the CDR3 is TGTGCCAGCACCAGGGATGGCGGGAGTGGAACAGATACGCAGTATTTT.